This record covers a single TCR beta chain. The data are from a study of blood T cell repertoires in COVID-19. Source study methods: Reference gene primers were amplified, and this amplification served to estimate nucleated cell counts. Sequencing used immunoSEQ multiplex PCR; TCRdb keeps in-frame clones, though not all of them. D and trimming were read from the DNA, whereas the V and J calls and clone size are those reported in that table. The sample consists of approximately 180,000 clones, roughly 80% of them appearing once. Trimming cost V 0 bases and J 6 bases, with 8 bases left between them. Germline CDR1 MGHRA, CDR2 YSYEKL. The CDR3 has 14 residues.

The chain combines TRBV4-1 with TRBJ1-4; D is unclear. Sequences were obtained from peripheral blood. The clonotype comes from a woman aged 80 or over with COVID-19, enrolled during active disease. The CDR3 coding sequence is TGCGCCAGCAGCCAAGAACCCGGGGATGAAAAACTGTTTTTT. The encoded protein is CASSQEPGDEKLFF.